This T cell receptor beta chain stems from a study of radiotherapy plus CTLA-4 blockade in lung cancer. Study-wide background: Among patients, over 15% showed objective responses, and 25% to 35% had disease control. General study findings and limits: Blood saw expansion of tumor-derived TCR clones after radiotherapy plus ipilimumab.

Remarks on this clone: Its target is not known.

Alongside CTLA-4 blockade with ipilimumab, patients with chemo-refractory metastatic non-small-cell lung cancer received focal radiation. Here immunoSEQ multiplex PCR was the method, and the copy in TCRdb shows in-frame clones only, minus some. Of some 15,000 clones in the sample, about 71% were seen once. Material: peripheral blood, obtained from a patient treated with radiotherapy plus ipilimumab. The TCR was taken from a human donor with non-small cell lung cancer whose response to radiotherapy plus ipilimumab could not be evaluated.

CDR3 bases: TGTGCCAGCAGCCAAGATATCAGGTACACTGAAGCTTTCTTT. Amino acid sequence: CASSQDIRYTEAFF. This chain uses TRBV14 with TRBJ1-1, with unresolved D. Germline lookup yields CDR1 SGHDN and CDR2 FVKESK. The CDR3 spans 14 residues. Between the trimmed V and J ends, which lost 0 bases and 3 bases, there was a span of 8 bases.